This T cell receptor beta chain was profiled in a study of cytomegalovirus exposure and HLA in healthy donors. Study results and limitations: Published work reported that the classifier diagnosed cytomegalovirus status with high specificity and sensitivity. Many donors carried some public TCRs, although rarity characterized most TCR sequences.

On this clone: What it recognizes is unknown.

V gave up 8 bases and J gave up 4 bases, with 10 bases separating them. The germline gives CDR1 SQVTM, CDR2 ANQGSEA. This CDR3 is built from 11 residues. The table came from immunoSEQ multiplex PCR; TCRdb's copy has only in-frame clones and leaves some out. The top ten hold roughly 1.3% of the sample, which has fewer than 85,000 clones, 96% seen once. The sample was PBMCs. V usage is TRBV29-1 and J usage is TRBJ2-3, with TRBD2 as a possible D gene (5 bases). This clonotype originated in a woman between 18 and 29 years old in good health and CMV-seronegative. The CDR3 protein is CSPHGADTQYF. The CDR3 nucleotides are TGCAGCCCCCACGGGGCAGATACGCAGTATTTT.